The 23 T cell receptor beta chains presented below share a single source sample, sequenced in a study of blood T cell repertoires in COVID-19. Repertoires were generated with immunoSEQ multiplex PCR, while TCRdb's copy carries only in-frame clones and drops some. This sample has 180,000 or so clones; approximately 86% occur once, and the top ten carry 9.8%. Sequencing input: peripheral blood. All receptors derive from a woman of 80 years or more with acute or convalescent COVID-19.

CDR3: CASSPIRRENTGELFF. The CDR3, as DNA: TGTGCCAGCTCACCAATTAGGCGGGAGAACACCGGGGAGCTGTTTTTT. The V gene is TRBV18, the J gene TRBJ2-2; a weak D match, TRBD2 (6 bases). Germline CDR1 is KGHSH and CDR2 is LQKENI. V shed 2 bases and J shed 1 base, with 11 bases lying between them. This CDR3 region has 16 residues.

This chain uses TRBV19 with TRBJ2-3; 8 positions agree with TRBD2. Germline V gene data show CDR1 as LNHDA and CDR2 as SQIVND (reference sequence). The CDR3 length is 14 residues. V lost 5 bases and J lost 1; bases outside the gene matches: 2. CDR3 sequence (DNA): TGTGCCAGTAGTCCGGGGGGGGGCACAGATACGCAGTATTTT. It codes for CASSPGGGTDTQYF.

This clone appeared a few times. The V gene is TRBV3-1 (or the pseudogene TRBV3-2), the J gene TRBJ2-7, with D unclear. This CDR3 region has 14 residues. Germline CDR1 is LGHDT and CDR2 is YNNKEL (reference sequence). With 0 bases removed from V and 0 bases from J, the gap between germline ends came to 6 bases. CDR3 nucleotides: TGTGCCAGCAGCCAAGATCCCTTCTCCTACGAGCAGTACTTC. It encodes CASSQDPFSYEQYF.

CDR3 sequence: CASSDGTSGSTDTQYF. CDR3 DNA sequence: TGTGCCAGCAGTGACGGGACTAGCGGGAGCACAGATACGCAGTATTTT. The V gene is TRBV6-4, the J gene TRBJ2-3; 12 nucleotides agree with TRBD2. V trimming: 2 bases; J trimming: 0 bases; junction bases outside the gene matches: 0. Germline assignment: CDR1 MRHNA and CDR2 SNTAGT. CDR3 length: 16 amino acids.

This clone was detected only once. The chain couples TRBV7-9 to TRBJ2-1, with 11 bases fitting TRBD2. The germline V gene has CDR1 SEHNR and CDR2 FQNEAQ (reference sequence). The length of the CDR3 is 17 residues. The V and J ends lost 5 bases and 6 bases, in that order; junction bases with no gene match: 12. Here the CDR3 DNA reads TGTGCCAGCAGCCGGGGGGCTAGCGGGAGGATGAGCAATGAGCAGTTCTTC. The encoded protein is CASSRGASGRMSNEQFF.

CDR3 loop: CASSKDRLGGYTF. CDR3 bases: TGTGCCAGTAGTAAGGACAGGCTGGGGGGCTACACCTTC. The chain is built from TRBV19 and TRBJ1-2, with 7 bases lining up with TRBD1. Unmatched junction bases numbered 7, after V lost 4 bases and J lost 8 bases. The CDR3 has 13 residues. Germline CDR1 is LNHDA and CDR2 is SQIVND (reference sequence). The full variable domain, in which reference TRBV19 and TRBJ1-2 provide the parts outside the CDR3, is DGGITQSPKYLFRKEGQNVTLSCEQNLNHDAMYWYRQDPGQGLRLIYYSQIVNDFQKGDIAEGYSVSREKKESFPLTVTSAQKNPTAFYLCASSKDRLGGYTFGSGTRLTVV.

The V and J genes are TRBV9 and TRBJ1-6, with 10 bases matching TRBD1. Trimming removed 4 bases from V and 9 bases from J; junction bases left unmatched: 7. Germline V gives CDR1 SGDLS, CDR2 YYNGEE. The CDR3 runs 15 residues. The DNA for the CDR3 is TGTGCCAGCAGCCCGGAAGGGGACAGGGGTTCACCCCTCCACTTT. Protein: CASSPEGDRGSPLHF.

This clone showed up just a few times. V usage is TRBV19 and J usage is TRBJ2-2; TRBD2 matches at 13 bases. The trim removed 10 bases at V and 2 bases at J, leaving 7 bases unmatched. The CDR3 extends over 16 amino acids. Germline CDR1 is LNHDA and CDR2 is SQIVND (reference sequence). In DNA, the CDR3 is TGTGCCACCGTTCGGACTAGCGGGAGCAACACCGGGGAGCTGTTTTTT. This codes for CATVRTSGSNTGELFF.

The chain links TRBV5-6 to TRBJ2-3, with 7 bases lining up with TRBD2. The CDR3 contains 17 residues. The V gene's germline CDR1 is SGHDT and CDR2 YYEEEE. With 0 bases clipped from V and 0 bases from J, the junction kept 7 bases outside the gene matches. The CDR3 spells CASSLAGGSPSTDTQYF. The DNA for the CDR3 is TGTGCCAGCAGCTTGGCCGGGGGGTCCCCTAGCACAGATACGCAGTATTTT.

V and J are TRBV2 and TRBJ1-6; D not resolved. This CDR3 has 16 residues. CDR1 is SNHLY and CDR2 is FYNNEI in the germline V gene. V was shortened by 6 bases and J by 0 bases, with 12 bases between the two germline ends. CDR3 coding DNA: TGTGCCAGCAGCCTCGAGGAGAGCTCCTATAATTCACCCCTCCACTTT. As protein: CASSLEESSYNSPLHF.

This clone was seen a handful of times. The V gene is TRBV3-1 (or the pseudogene TRBV3-2), the J gene TRBJ1-5; TRBD1 matches at 9 bases. Germline trimming cut 3 bases from V and 4 bases from J; bases unmatched to any gene: 4. In germline, CDR1 is LGHDT, CDR2 YNNKEL (reference sequence). This CDR3 spans 15 amino acids. Here the CDR3 reads CASSHAGQGNQPQHF. Written as DNA, the CDR3 is TGTGCCAGCAGCCACGCTGGACAGGGGAATCAGCCCCAGCATTTT.

The rearrangement joins TRBV9 to TRBJ1-1; TRBD1 agrees at 8 bases. Germline trimming cut 0 bases from V and 0 bases from J; bases unmatched to any gene: 7. The CDR3 spans 17 residues. Germline values: CDR1 SGDLS, CDR2 YYNGEE. CDR3 in amino acids: CASSVGGRGPVNTEAFF. The DNA of the CDR3 is TGTGCCAGCAGCGTAGGAGGCAGGGGGCCGGTGAACACTGAAGCTTTCTTT.

The CDR3 spells CASSEGTASNYGYTF. The DNA of the CDR3 is TGTGCCAGCAGTGAAGGGACAGCCAGTAACTATGGCTACACCTTC. The rearrangement uses TRBV6-1 and TRBJ1-2, with a tentative D call TRBD1 (6 bases). The CDR3 extends over 15 amino acids. Per the germline V gene, CDR1 is MNHNS and CDR2 is SASEGT. V was shortened by 1 base and J by 1 base, with 10 bases between the two germline ends.

The V gene is TRBV2, the J gene TRBJ2-1, with 11 nucleotides matching TRBD2. CDR3 length: 18 amino acids. The trim removed 5 bases at V and 4 bases at J, leaving 13 bases unmatched. Germline values: CDR1 SNHLY, CDR2 FYNNEI. This chain's CDR3 is CASSPRAHGTSGYNEQFF. In nucleotides, the CDR3 is TGTGCCAGCAGTCCTCGCGCCCACGGGACTAGCGGATACAATGAGCAGTTCTTC. Based on the CDR3 plus reference TRBV2 and TRBJ2-1, the full variable domain is EPEVTQTPSHQVTQMGQEVILRCVPISNHLYFYWYRQILGQKVEFLVSFYNNEISEKSEIFDDQFSVERPDGSNFTLKIRSTKLEDSAMYFCASSPRAHGTSGYNEQFFGPGTRLTVL.

This clone came up a few times. This chain joins TRBV6-5 and TRBJ1-2; 9 bases align to TRBD1. The V segment lost 8 bases and the J segment 3 bases; nucleotides outside the gene matches: 4. The CDR3 has 13 amino acids. Germline V gene sequence: CDR1 MNHEY, CDR2 SVGAGI. CDR3 sequence (DNA): TGTGCCAGCCGTTGGACAGGGGACTATGGCTACACCTTC. Translated, it gives CASRWTGDYGYTF.

J is TRBJ1-3 and V is TRBV10-3; D not certain. The CDR3 is made up of 13 amino acids. From germline, CDR1 is ENHRY and CDR2 SYGVKD. V was cut by 8 bases and J by 2 bases, with 10 bases left in between. The CDR3 nucleotides read TGTGCCATCGCTGAGGGTACTGGAAACACCATATATTTT. Translation gives CAIAEGTGNTIYF.

The chain uses TRBV5-4 and TRBJ1-1; 7 positions match TRBD1. Germline V CDR1 and CDR2: SGHNT, YYREEE (reference sequence). V trimming: 4 bases; J trimming: 9 bases; junction bases outside the gene matches: 12. This CDR3 spans 14 amino acids. The CDR3: CASSQGQRGAKAFF. The CDR3 coding sequence is TGTGCCAGCAGCCAGGGACAGAGAGGTGCTAAAGCTTTCTTT.

V usage is TRBV4-3 and J usage is TRBJ2-1; TRBD2 matches at 8 bases. The CDR3 consists of 16 residues. Losses at the gene ends were 0 bases for V and 1 base for J; bases not matched to a gene: 2. Germline V gives CDR1 LGHNA, CDR2 YSLEER. CDR3 sequence reads: CASSQELAASYNEQFF. The CDR3 nucleotides read TGCGCCAGCAGCCAAGAACTAGCGGCTTCCTACAATGAGCAGTTCTTC.

The V and J genes are TRBV10-3 and TRBJ1-4, with 7 bases aligning to TRBD1. The CDR3 sequence is 13 residues long. Germline CDR1 and CDR2: ENHRY and SYGVKD. Unmatched junction bases numbered 7, after V lost 11 bases and J lost 4 bases. In DNA form, the CDR3 reads TGTGCCGTTATACAGGGGATTAATGAAAAACTGTTTTTT. It specifies CAVIQGINEKLFF.

The J gene is TRBJ1-6, the V gene TRBV7-8, with D possibly being TRBD1 (5 bases). This CDR3 is built from 16 residues. The V end was cut by 1 base, the J end by 6 bases, with 13 bases between. In germline, CDR1 is SGHVS, CDR2 FQNEAQ. The CDR3 protein is CASSLVQGTLNSPLHF. The DNA of the CDR3 is TGTGCCAGCAGCTTAGTTCAGGGTACCCTTAATTCACCCCTCCACTTT.

This clone was seen at least ten times. The chain has TRBV25-1 and TRBJ2-7; D unclear. V lost 4 bases and J 6 bases, leaving 13 bases between the germline ends. Per the germline V gene, CDR1 is MGHDK and CDR2 is SYGVNS. There are 13 residues in the CDR3. The CDR3 coding sequence is TGTGCCAGCAGTGGCCCGCCTAGTAGCGAGCAGTACTTC. This sequence encodes CASSGPPSSEQYF.

This chain links TRBV5-1 with TRBJ2-3; perhaps TRBD2 as D (6 bases). V gave up 0 bases and J gave up 0 bases, with 11 bases separating them. Germline loops: CDR1 SGHRS, CDR2 YFSETQ. CDR3 size: 16 residues. As DNA, the CDR3 is TGCGCCAGCAGCTTGGTGGGGGACTCTAGCACAGATACGCAGTATTTT. This translates into CASSLVGDSSTDTQYF.

The chain employs TRBV4-3 and TRBJ1-1; TRBD1 agrees at 7 bases. Losses at the gene ends were 4 bases for V and 4 bases for J; bases not matched to a gene: 12. CDR1 and CDR2 (germline): LGHNA, YSLEER. This CDR3 is built from 16 residues. This chain's CDR3 is CASSRPGQGEGTEAFF. CDR3 DNA sequence: TGCGCCAGCAGCCGACCTGGGCAGGGGGAAGGCACTGAAGCTTTCTTT.